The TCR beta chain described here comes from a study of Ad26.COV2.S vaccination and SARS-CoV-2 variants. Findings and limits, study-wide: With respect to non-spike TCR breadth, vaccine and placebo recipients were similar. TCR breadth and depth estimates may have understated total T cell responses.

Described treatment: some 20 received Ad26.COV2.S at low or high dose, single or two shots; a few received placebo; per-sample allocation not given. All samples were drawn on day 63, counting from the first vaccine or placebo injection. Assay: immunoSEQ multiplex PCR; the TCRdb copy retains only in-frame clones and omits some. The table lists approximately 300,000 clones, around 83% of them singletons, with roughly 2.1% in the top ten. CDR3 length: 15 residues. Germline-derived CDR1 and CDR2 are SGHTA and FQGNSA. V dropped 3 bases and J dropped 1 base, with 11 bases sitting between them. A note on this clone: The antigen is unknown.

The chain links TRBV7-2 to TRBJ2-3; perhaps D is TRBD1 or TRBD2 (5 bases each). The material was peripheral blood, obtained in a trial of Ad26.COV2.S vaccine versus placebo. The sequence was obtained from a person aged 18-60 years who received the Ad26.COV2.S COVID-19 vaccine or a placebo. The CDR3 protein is CASSFTLGGTDTQYF. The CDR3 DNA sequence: TGTGCCAGCAGCTTTACCCTGGGGGGCACAGATACGCAGTATTTT. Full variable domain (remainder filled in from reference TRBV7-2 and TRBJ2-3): GAGVSQSPSNKVTEKGKDVELRCDPISGHTALYWYRQSLGQGLEFLIYFQGNSAPDKSGLPSDRFSAERTGGSVSTLTIQRTQQEDSAVYLCASSFTLGGTDTQYFGPGTRLTVL.